Listed below are T cell receptor beta chains from one sample, sequenced in a study of shared clonotypes between healthy human individuals. Clones were read by immunoSEQ multiplex PCR, and TCRdb kept only the in-frame ones, dropping some. This sample has millions of clones, with roughly 93% found just once. The source material was naive CD4+ T cells from PBMCs. The receptors were sampled from a man younger than 35 in good health. Some clones in this sample may be carry-over from other donors' samples. Both conserved end residues are part of each CDR3. Fields, in order: J gene, CDR3 length, D gene, clone size, V gene, CDR3 protein, CDR3 DNA. D genes are given only for firm matches. Some rows have no size entry. The others give once, few or many, or a class for an expanded clone.

j_gene: TRBJ1-2
len: 14
d_gene: -
abundance: -
v_gene: TRBV18
CDR3aa: CASSPPGVGYGYTF
CDR3nt: TGTGCCAGCTCACCACCGGGGGTAGGCTATGGCTACACCTTC

j_gene: TRBJ2-5
len: 15
d_gene: -
abundance: -
v_gene: TRBV7-3
CDR3aa: CASSLYSRGQETQYF
CDR3nt: TGTGCCAGCAGCCTATACTCTCGTGGACAAGAGACCCAGTACTTC

j_gene: TRBJ1-1
len: 13
d_gene: -
abundance: -
v_gene: TRBV5-1
CDR3aa: CASSLRENTEAFF
CDR3nt: TGCGCCAGCAGCTTGCGGGAAAACACTGAAGCTTTCTTT

j_gene: TRBJ2-7
len: 15
d_gene: TRBD1
abundance: -
v_gene: TRBV18
CDR3aa: CASSPTGTGEWEQYF
CDR3nt: TGTGCCAGCTCACCAACAGGGACAGGGGAGTGGGAGCAGTACTTC

j_gene: TRBJ2-3
len: 13
d_gene: -
abundance: -
v_gene: TRBV29-1
CDR3aa: CSVRGEITDTQYF
CDR3nt: TGCAGCGTTAGGGGAGAGATCACAGATACGCAGTATTTT

j_gene: TRBJ1-5
len: 13
d_gene: TRBD1
abundance: -
v_gene: TRBV28
CDR3aa: CASSGTGGWPQHF
CDR3nt: TGTGCCAGCAGTGGGACAGGCGGTTGGCCCCAGCATTTT

j_gene: TRBJ2-1
len: 15
d_gene: TRBD2
abundance: -
v_gene: TRBV4-2
CDR3aa: CASSQGTSGSYEQFF
CDR3nt: TGTGCCAGCAGCCAAGGGACTAGCGGGAGTTATGAGCAGTTCTTC

j_gene: TRBJ2-5
len: 14
d_gene: TRBD1
abundance: -
v_gene: TRBV6-1
CDR3aa: CASSARDREETQYF
CDR3nt: TGTGCCAGCAGTGCCCGGGACAGGGAAGAGACCCAGTACTTC

j_gene: TRBJ2-3
len: 14
d_gene: -
abundance: -
v_gene: TRBV5-4
CDR3aa: CASSLSRVADTQYF
CDR3nt: TGTGCCAGCAGCCTAAGTCGAGTTGCAGATACGCAGTATTTT

j_gene: TRBJ2-1
len: 16
d_gene: -
abundance: once
v_gene: TRBV4-1
CDR3aa: CASSQGLGSSYNEQFF
CDR3nt: TGCGCCAGCAGCCAGGGCCTAGGGAGCTCCTACAATGAGCAGTTCTTC

j_gene: TRBJ1-1
len: 13
d_gene: -
abundance: few
v_gene: TRBV30
CDR3aa: CAWSSGISTEAFF
CDR3nt: TGTGCCTGGAGTTCGGGGATTTCCACTGAAGCTTTCTTT

j_gene: TRBJ2-1
len: 13
d_gene: TRBD2
abundance: -
v_gene: TRBV19
CDR3aa: CARPAGAYNEQFF
CDR3nt: TGTGCCAGACCCGCGGGAGCCTACAATGAGCAGTTCTTC

j_gene: TRBJ2-1
len: 13
d_gene: -
abundance: -
v_gene: TRBV19
CDR3aa: CASSRNPYNEQFF
CDR3nt: TGTGCCAGTAGTAGGAACCCCTACAATGAGCAGTTCTTC

j_gene: TRBJ1-5
len: 15
d_gene: -
abundance: -
v_gene: TRBV5-8
CDR3aa: CASSPGGAVNQPQHF
CDR3nt: TGTGCCAGCAGCCCTGGGGGGGCCGTGAATCAGCCCCAGCATTTT

j_gene: TRBJ2-5
len: 16
d_gene: -
abundance: -
v_gene: TRBV5-1
CDR3aa: CASSFLSSSIQETQYF
CDR3nt: TGCGCCAGCAGCTTCCTTTCTAGCTCTATCCAAGAGACCCAGTACTTC

j_gene: TRBJ1-3
len: 16
d_gene: TRBD1
abundance: -
v_gene: TRBV11-2
CDR3aa: CASSLGLTGTGNTIYF
CDR3nt: TGTGCCAGCAGCTTGGGCTTGACAGGGACTGGAAACACCATATATTTT

j_gene: TRBJ1-3
len: 15
d_gene: -
abundance: -
v_gene: TRBV30
CDR3aa: CAWRLTGGWGNTIYF
CDR3nt: TGTGCCTGGAGATTAACGGGGGGTTGGGGAAACACCATATATTTT

j_gene: TRBJ2-1
len: 15
d_gene: TRBD2
abundance: once
v_gene: TRBV5-1
CDR3aa: CASSSIAGTYNEQFF
CDR3nt: TGCGCCAGCAGCTCCATAGCGGGAACCTACAATGAGCAGTTCTTC

j_gene: TRBJ2-7
len: 14
d_gene: TRBD2
abundance: -
v_gene: TRBV28
CDR3aa: CASIRLAGGYEQYF
CDR3nt: TGTGCCAGCATCCGACTAGCGGGAGGGTACGAGCAGTACTTC

j_gene: TRBJ1-2
len: 13
d_gene: -
abundance: -
v_gene: TRBV11-2
CDR3aa: CASSPGIYYGYTF
CDR3nt: TGTGCCAGCAGCCCCGGGATTTACTATGGCTACACCTTC

j_gene: TRBJ2-6
len: 13
d_gene: -
abundance: -
v_gene: TRBV28
CDR3aa: CASSLTGANVLTF
CDR3nt: TGTGCCAGCAGTTTGACGGGGGCCAACGTCCTGACTTTC

j_gene: TRBJ2-7
len: 13
d_gene: -
abundance: -
v_gene: TRBV27
CDR3aa: CASSPPAEPEQYF
CDR3nt: TGTGCCAGCAGTCCCCCCGCGGAGCCGGAGCAGTACTTC

j_gene: TRBJ1-2
len: 13
d_gene: -
abundance: -
v_gene: TRBV28
CDR3aa: CASSPGTNYGYTF
CDR3nt: TGTGCCAGCAGCCCAGGAACCAACTATGGCTACACCTTC

j_gene: TRBJ1-5
len: 12
d_gene: -
abundance: few
v_gene: TRBV5-1
CDR3aa: CASGQEGGPQHF
CDR3nt: TGCGCCAGCGGCCAAGAAGGCGGGCCCCAGCATTTT

j_gene: TRBJ1-1
len: 13
d_gene: -
abundance: -
v_gene: TRBV7-9
CDR3aa: CASSLNSLGEAFF
CDR3nt: TGTGCCAGCAGCTTAAATAGCCTCGGTGAAGCTTTCTTT

j_gene: TRBJ1-1
len: 13
d_gene: TRBD1
abundance: -
v_gene: TRBV19
CDR3aa: CASSITGTVEAFF
CDR3nt: TGTGCCAGTAGTATAACGGGGACAGTTGAAGCTTTCTTT

j_gene: TRBJ1-2
len: 13
d_gene: -
abundance: -
v_gene: TRBV28
CDR3aa: CASSLVRHYGYTF
CDR3nt: TGTGCCAGCAGTTTGGTGCGTCACTATGGCTACACCTTC

j_gene: TRBJ2-2
len: 17
d_gene: TRBD2
abundance: -
v_gene: TRBV2
CDR3aa: CASSEARLAGYLGELFF
CDR3nt: TGTGCCAGCAGTGAAGCCCGGCTAGCGGGCTACCTCGGGGAGCTGTTTTTT

j_gene: TRBJ2-5
len: 12
d_gene: -
abundance: -
v_gene: TRBV5-1
CDR3aa: CASRRKGETQYF
CDR3nt: TGCGCCAGCAGACGGAAGGGAGAGACCCAGTACTTC

j_gene: TRBJ2-4
len: 15
d_gene: TRBD1
abundance: -
v_gene: TRBV19
CDR3aa: CASSETGTGGNIQYF
CDR3nt: TGTGCCAGTAGCGAAACCGGGACAGGGGGAAACATTCAGTACTTC

j_gene: TRBJ2-5
len: 15
d_gene: -
abundance: -
v_gene: TRBV10-3
CDR3aa: CAISELTGNQETQYF
CDR3nt: TGTGCCATCAGTGAGCTGACAGGCAACCAAGAGACCCAGTACTTC

j_gene: TRBJ2-1
len: 15
d_gene: -
abundance: -
v_gene: TRBV7-3
CDR3aa: CASSLFPAIYNEQFF
CDR3nt: TGTGCCAGCAGCTTATTCCCAGCGATCTACAATGAGCAGTTCTTC

j_gene: TRBJ2-3
len: 14
d_gene: -
abundance: -
v_gene: TRBV5-5
CDR3aa: CASSPDSSTDTQYF
CDR3nt: TGTGCCAGCAGCCCGGACAGTAGCACAGATACGCAGTATTTT

j_gene: TRBJ2-7
len: 16
d_gene: -
abundance: -
v_gene: TRBV4-2
CDR3aa: CASSQVGDEGSYEQYF
CDR3nt: TGTGCCAGCAGCCAAGTGGGAGACGAGGGATCCTACGAGCAGTACTTC

j_gene: TRBJ2-5
len: 15
d_gene: TRBD2
abundance: -
v_gene: TRBV6-1
CDR3aa: CASSEVWGGWETQYF
CDR3nt: TGTGCCAGCAGTGAAGTTTGGGGAGGGTGGGAGACCCAGTACTTC

j_gene: TRBJ1-1
len: 14
d_gene: -
abundance: -
v_gene: TRBV5-4
CDR3aa: CASTKTETNTEAFF
CDR3nt: TGTGCCAGCACCAAAACCGAGACGAACACTGAAGCTTTCTTT

j_gene: TRBJ1-4
len: 16
d_gene: TRBD1
abundance: -
v_gene: TRBV5-5
CDR3aa: CASSTGQRGYGEKLFF
CDR3nt: TGTGCCAGCAGCACGGGACAGAGGGGCTATGGTGAAAAACTGTTTTTT

j_gene: TRBJ2-5
len: 12
d_gene: -
abundance: -
v_gene: TRBV7-9
CDR3aa: CASSLVVETQYF
CDR3nt: TGTGCCAGCAGCTTAGTGGTAGAGACCCAGTACTTC

j_gene: TRBJ2-3
len: 15
d_gene: -
abundance: -
v_gene: TRBV30
CDR3aa: CAWIGSGSIADTQYF
CDR3nt: TGTGCCTGGATTGGGTCCGGGAGTATTGCAGATACGCAGTATTTT

j_gene: TRBJ2-7
len: 16
d_gene: TRBD2
abundance: -
v_gene: TRBV7-2
CDR3aa: CASSPGLAGGGYEQYF
CDR3nt: TGTGCCAGCAGCCCGGGACTAGCGGGAGGGGGGTACGAGCAGTACTTC

j_gene: TRBJ2-1
len: 15
d_gene: -
abundance: -
v_gene: TRBV7-9
CDR3aa: CASSLQGGWDNEQFF
CDR3nt: TGTGCCAGCAGCCTACAAGGGGGATGGGACAATGAGCAGTTCTTC

j_gene: TRBJ1-5
len: 16
d_gene: TRBD1
abundance: -
v_gene: TRBV28
CDR3aa: CASSFSTGGSNQPQHF
CDR3nt: TGTGCCAGCAGTTTCTCGACAGGGGGCAGCAATCAGCCCCAGCATTTT